This T cell receptor (beta chain) derives from a study of blood T cell repertoires in COVID-19. Overall study context: Material from acute and convalescent COVID-19 was sourced from the United States, Italy and Spain. Nucleic acid was either cDNA or gDNA, and it came from T cells, B-cell-depleted T cells, or PBMCs.

Per the original methods: Reference gene primer amplification gave estimated nucleated cell counts. Repertoires were generated with immunoSEQ multiplex PCR, while TCRdb's copy carries only in-frame clones and drops some. D and trimming come from the DNA, and the V and J calls and clone size come from that table. The sample includes roughly 90,000 clones, around 87% of them seen just once. CDR3 length: 13 residues. CDR1 and CDR2 from the germline V gene are SGHTA and FQGTGA. Concerning this clone itself: Compared with germline, one end of the junction differs, possibly owing to a read error.

The TCR was taken from a human donor in a cohort sampled during active COVID-19. The sample taken for sequencing was peripheral blood. The chain uses TRBV7-3 and TRBJ1-2; D call uncertain. CDR3 sequence: CASSLREDYGHTF. CDR3 nucleotide sequence: TGTGCCAGCAGCTTACGCGAGGACTATGGCCACACCTTC.